This passage covers 17 T cell receptor beta chains from one sample sequenced in a study of human T cells and chemical hapten exposure. TCRdb independently ran MiXCR on the RACE reads; one entry per CDR3 protein. The data show some 38,000 distinct CDR3 sequences, with more than 8% seen just once and 20% to 30% held by the top ten. Time point defined: patch test 3, about 24 weeks after DPC sensitization. This sample's treatment: therapeutic diphenylcyclopropenone sensitization with weekly scalp DPC. The template was total RNA from unfractionated whole blood. The sample was whole blood, taken in connection with sensitization to the hapten diphenylcyclopropenone (DPC). The source of these receptors is a man aged 45-60 years with alopecia areata. Some clones in this sample may be carry-over from other donors' samples.

This clonotype was picked up many times. The chain links TRBV7-2 to TRBJ2-5; 7 nucleotides agree with TRBD2. The germline V gene has CDR1 SGHTA and CDR2 FQGNSA. Unmatched junction bases numbered 0, after V lost 6 bases and J lost 2 bases. This CDR3 has 12 residues. The chain's CDR3 is CASRRGQETQYF. For the CDR3, the DNA is TGTGCCAGCAGGCGGGGGCAAGAGACCCAGTACTTC.

The V call is TRBV3-1, the J call TRBJ2-2, with D perhaps TRBD1 or TRBD2 (5 bases each). Germline loops: CDR1 LGHDT, CDR2 YNNKEL (reference sequence). The V end lost 5 bases, the J end lost 4 bases, and 11 bases lay between the germline ends. CDR3 length equals 14 residues. CDR3 DNA: TGTGCCAGCAGCAAGGGACCGTTCACCGGGGAGCTGTTTTTT. Translated, it gives CASSKGPFTGELFF.

This clonotype was seen more than once but under ten times. The V call is TRBV6-1, the J call TRBJ2-7; D is ambiguous. V lost 9 bases to trimming and J lost 6 bases, with 18 bases between them. Germline V lookup: CDR1 MNHNS, CDR2 SASEGT. CDR3 size: 13 residues. Here the CDR3 reads CASSVPEWGEQYF. The CDR3, as DNA: TGTGCCAGTTCAGTGCCGGAGTGGGGCGAGCAGTACTTC.

The J gene is TRBJ2-3, the V gene TRBV7-2; unclear D gene. The length of the CDR3 is 14 residues. The germline V gene has CDR1 SGHTA and CDR2 FQGNSA. V shed 4 bases and J shed 6 bases, with 14 bases lying between them. CDR3 residues: CASSSPGAWDTQYF. CDR3 DNA sequence: TGTGCCAGCAGCTCGCCTGGCGCGTGGGATACGCAGTATTTT. The full variable domain, in which reference TRBV7-2 and TRBJ2-3 provide the parts outside the CDR3, is GAGVSQSPSNKVTEKGKDVELRCDPISGHTALYWYRQSLGQGLEFLIYFQGNSAPDKSGLPSDRFSAERTGGSVSTLTIQRTQQEDSAVYLCASSSPGAWDTQYFGPGTRLTVL.

This clonotype was observed a handful of times. The chain carries TRBV7-9 and TRBJ1-5, with 11 bases matching TRBD1. CDR1 and CDR2 from the germline V gene are SEHNR and FQNEAQ (reference sequence). CDR3 size: 16 residues. Trimming at V came to 5 bases and at J to 3 bases, leaving 6 bases not matched to a gene. CDR3: CASSPVDRGLNQPQHF. CDR3 DNA sequence: TGTGCCAGCAGCCCGGTGGACAGGGGGCTCAATCAGCCCCAGCATTTT. Supplemented by reference TRBV7-9 and TRBJ1-5, the full variable domain reads DTGVSQNPRHKITKRGQNVTFRCDPISEHNRLYWYRQTLGQGPEFLTYFQNEAQLEKSRLLSDRFSAERPKGSFSTLEIQRTEQGDSAMYLCASSPVDRGLNQPQHFGDGTRLSIL.

This clonotype was counted ten times or more. The chain couples TRBV10-1 to TRBJ2-1; 8 nucleotides align to TRBD2. The V gene's germline CDR1 is WNHNN and CDR2 SYGVQD (reference sequence). Trimming took 5 bases from V and 5 from J; bases not matched to a gene: 8. The CDR3 has 15 residues. CDR3 residues: CASSLTGGPNNEQFF. The CDR3 nucleotides read TGCGCCAGCAGTCTGACGGGAGGGCCCAACAATGAGCAGTTCTTC.

This clonotype was seen ten or more times. The chain joins TRBV29-1 to TRBJ1-3, with TRBD1 matching 10 bases. Unmatched junction bases numbered 5, after V lost 6 bases and J lost 3 bases. The CDR3 length is 14 residues. The germline gives CDR1 SQVTM, CDR2 ANQGSEA. This CDR3 reads CSVGDRGDGNTIYF. In nucleotides, the CDR3 is TGCAGCGTGGGGGACAGGGGTGATGGAAACACCATATATTTT.

In its sample, this clonotype was seen a few times. The J gene is TRBJ1-5, the V gene TRBV18; TRBD1 is a possible D gene (6 bases). V was clipped by 4 bases and J by 12 bases, with 19 bases between them. The CDR3 loop spans 14 amino acids. Germline V gene data show CDR1 as KGHSH and CDR2 as LQKENI. The CDR3 sequence: CASSLNLDSALQHF. CDR3 nucleotides: TGTGCCAGCTCACTGAACCTGGACAGCGCTCTCCAGCATTTT.

The chain joins TRBV29-1 to TRBJ2-3; D not resolved. Germline CDR1 reads SQVTM; CDR2 reads ANQGSEA. CDR3 length: 14 residues. V was clipped by 6 bases and J by 0 bases, with 13 bases between them. As DNA, the CDR3 is TGCAGCGTGGCTGAGCCTCCTAGCACAGATACGCAGTATTTT. Residues: CSVAEPPSTDTQYF.

This chain connects TRBV2 to TRBJ1-2, with 7 bases fitting TRBD1. From germline, CDR1 is SNHLY and CDR2 FYNNEI. V trimming: 6 bases; J trimming: 4 bases; junction bases outside the gene matches: 8. This CDR3 is built from 14 residues. In DNA, the CDR3 is TGTGCCAGCAGCCCTCAGGGGGATGGCTATGGCTACACCTTC. It translates to CASSPQGDGYGYTF.

There are many counts of this clonotype. The rearrangement uses TRBV9 and TRBJ2-1; no clear D gene. The germline V and J ends were trimmed by 3 bases and 8 bases, with 18 bases remaining between them. The CDR3 length is 15 residues. Looked up from germline, CDR1 is SGDLS and CDR2 is YYNGEE. As DNA, the CDR3 is TGTGCCAGCAGCGCCACCAACAGACTGGGCTATGAGCAGTTCTTC. Residues: CASSATNRLGYEQFF.

This clonotype was counted many times. The gene calls are TRBV7-2 and TRBJ2-4; D not certain. Germline loops: CDR1 SGHTA, CDR2 FQGNSA. Between the trimmed V and J ends, which lost 4 bases and 7 bases, there was a span of 14 bases. The CDR3 has 14 amino acids. In DNA, the CDR3 is TGTGCCAGCAGCTCCCCTTCTCTGGGTAACATTCAGTACTTC. Its translation: CASSSPSLGNIQYF.

A few counts support this clonotype. The chain links TRBV6-1 to TRBJ2-5; 11 bases line up with TRBD1. Germline V gene lookup returns CDR1 MNHNS and CDR2 SASEGT. CDR3 length: 17 residues. Trimming removed 6 bases from V and 5 bases from J; junction bases left unmatched: 14. The CDR3 spells CASRQGRTGGAWETQYF. In DNA, the CDR3 is TGTGCCAGCAGACAAGGCCGGACAGGGGGCGCGTGGGAGACCCAGTACTTC.

At least ten counts were recorded for this clonotype. The chain has TRBV28 and TRBJ2-3, with TRBD2 matching 7 bases. The CDR3 length is 16 residues. CDR1 and CDR2 from the germline V gene are MDHEN and SYDVKM. V was clipped by 5 bases and J by 0 bases; unmatched bases: 8. CDR3 amino acids: CASSTLTSQSTDTQYF. The CDR3 DNA reads TGTGCCAGCAGTACACTGACTAGCCAGAGCACAGATACGCAGTATTTT.

This clonotype showed up many times. J is TRBJ2-3 and V is TRBV29-1; 8 nucleotides agree with TRBD2. The V segment lost 4 bases and the J segment 5 bases; nucleotides outside the gene matches: 5. This CDR3 contains 13 residues. The germline CDR1 and CDR2 sequences are SQVTM and ANQGSEA. As DNA, the CDR3 is TGCAGCGTTGGGAGCGGGAGTATAGATACGCAGTATTTT. It encodes CSVGSGSIDTQYF.

At least ten counts were recorded for this clonotype. The genes are TRBV18 and TRBJ2-5; D not certain. V was cut by 2 bases and J by 4 bases, with 14 bases left in between. Looked up from germline, CDR1 is KGHSH and CDR2 is LQKENI. This CDR3 has 15 amino acids. CDR3 nucleotides: TGTGCCAGCTCACCAGGAGTTAAAGGGATAGAGACCCAGTACTTC. It codes for CASSPGVKGIETQYF.

This clonotype occurred many times. CDR3 in amino acids: CASSSTGTSGPYEQYF. In DNA, the CDR3 is TGTGCCAGCAGTTCAACCGGGACTAGCGGACCCTACGAGCAGTACTTC. V and J are TRBV28 and TRBJ2-7; the match to TRBD2 covers 11 bases. Germline V CDR1 and CDR2: MDHEN, SYDVKM. V shed 4 bases and J 2 bases; nucleotides not matched to a gene: 7. There are 16 residues in the CDR3.